Listed below are T cell receptor beta chains from one sample, sequenced in a study of blood T cell repertoires in COVID-19. This table comes from immunoSEQ multiplex PCR, and its TCRdb copy is limited to in-frame clones, with some not included. Of over 400,000 clones listed, 80% to 90% are singletons. The sequencing input was peripheral blood. These receptor sequences come from a woman between 25 and 40 years old with active or convalescent COVID-19. Both conserved end residues are part of each CDR3. A D gene is named only where the DNA matches it firmly. Rows may omit the clone size; those that give it use once, few, many or a size class.

d_gene | j_gene | v_gene | abundance | CDR3aa | CDR3nt
TRBD1 | TRBJ1-1 | TRBV10-2 | - | CASRPGQGVVNTEAFF | TGCGCCAGCAGACCGGGACAGGGTGTTGTGAACACTGAAGCTTTCTTT
- | TRBJ1-2 | TRBV19 | - | CASIPGAGDYGYTF | TGTGCCAGTATCCCAGGGGCAGGGGACTATGGCTACACCTTC
TRBD1 | TRBJ1-1 | TRBV3-1/TRBV3-2 | - | CASSGQGIAEAFF | TGTGCCAGCAGCGGACAGGGGATCGCTGAAGCTTTCTTT
- | TRBJ2-2 | TRBV6-5 | - | CASSPVQGNTGELFF | TGTGCCAGCAGCCCAGTCCAGGGGAACACCGGGGAGCTGTTTTTT
- | TRBJ1-4 | TRBV3-1/TRBV3-2 | - | CASSQDHYVELHVGKLFF | TGTGCCAGCAGCCAAGATCATTATGTGGAACTACACGTCGGAAAACTGTTTTTT
- | TRBJ1-5 | TRBV7-8 | - | CASSLAYRDTTSNQPQHF | TGTGCCAGCAGCTTAGCTTACAGGGACACCACTAGCAATCAGCCCCAGCATTTT
- | TRBJ1-2 | TRBV5-4 | - | CASSLTGSGFYGYTF | TGTGCCAGCAGCTTGACGGGGTCGGGGTTTTATGGCTACACCTTC
- | TRBJ2-2 | TRBV19 | - | CASSKQGNTGELFF | TGTGCCAGTAGTAAACAGGGGAACACCGGGGAGCTGTTTTTT
TRBD1 | TRBJ1-3 | TRBV11-2 | - | CASSLGQGRNTIYF | TGTGCCAGCAGCTTAGGACAGGGGAGAAACACCATATATTTT
- | TRBJ1-6 | TRBV5-1 | - | CAGDRAYNSPLHF | TGCGCCGGCGATCGAGCGTATAATTCACCCCTCCACTTT
- | TRBJ2-7 | TRBV25-1 | - | CASSGLLTYEQYF | TGTGCCAGCAGTGGACTGCTAACCTACGAGCAGTACTTC
TRBD1 | TRBJ2-1 | TRBV11-2 | once | CASSSQGVLYNEQFF | TGTGCCAGCAGCTCCCAGGGGGTCTTGTACAATGAGCAGTTCTTC